Listed here are 7 T cell receptor beta chains from one sample, sequenced in a study of Ad26.COV2.S vaccination and SARS-CoV-2 variants. Repertoires were generated with immunoSEQ multiplex PCR, while TCRdb's copy carries only in-frame clones and drops some. The table lists 320,000 or so clones, roughly nine tenths of them singletons. Specified treatment: 19 received Ad26.COV2.S at low or high dose, single or two shots; five or six received placebo; per-sample allocation not given. Samples analyzed were those drawn on day 63 after the first vaccine or placebo injection. Sequencing used peripheral blood, obtained in a trial of Ad26.COV2.S vaccine versus placebo. All receptors come from a person between 18 and 65 years old who received the Ad26.COV2.S COVID-19 vaccine or a placebo.

The chain uses TRBV29-1 and TRBJ2-2, with unresolved D. CDR3 length: 13 residues. CDR1 is SQVTM, CDR2 ANQGSEA, per germline. V lost 5 bases and J 6 bases, leaving 13 bases between the germline ends. Here the CDR3 DNA reads TGCAGCGTTCTGTTTGTATCGGCCGGGGAGCTGTTTTTT. Protein: CSVLFVSAGELFF.

The J gene is TRBJ1-4, the V gene TRBV19, with 7 bases matching TRBD1. Unmatched junction bases numbered 10, after V lost 6 bases and J lost 6 bases. The CDR3 is made up of 15 amino acids. Germline CDR1 is LNHDA and CDR2 is SQIVND (reference sequence). The CDR3, as DNA: TGTGCCAGTAGCACGGACCGGGACAGCTATGAAAAACTGTTTTTT. It codes for CASSTDRDSYEKLFF.

The rearrangement links TRBV11-3 to TRBJ2-5; 7 bases agree with TRBD1. V trimming: 4 bases; J trimming: 2 bases; junction bases outside the gene matches: 4. Per the germline V gene, CDR1 is SGHNT and CDR2 is YENEEA. The CDR3 extends over 14 amino acids. The CDR3 nucleotides are TGTGCCAGCAGCTCCATGGGACAGCAAGAGACCCAGTACTTC. It translates to CASSSMGQQETQYF.

This chain uses TRBV15 with TRBJ2-3; D is uncertain. This CDR3 has 16 residues. The V end was cut by 0 bases, the J end by 6 bases, with 16 bases between. The germline gives CDR1 LNHNV, CDR2 YYDKDF (reference sequence). CDR3 in DNA: TGTGCCACCAGCAGAGATCGTGTTCCGTATTCGGATACGCAGTATTTT. Translated: CATSRDRVPYSDTQYF.

This clone was counted a single time. The chain employs TRBV5-1 and TRBJ2-7; the D gene could be TRBD1 or TRBD2 (6 bases each). Trimming took off 0 bases at V and 2 bases at J, with 12 bases between the two ends. The germline V gene has CDR1 SGHRS and CDR2 YFSETQ. The CDR3 runs to 15 residues. CDR3 sequence reads: CASSLAGGNAYEQYV. DNA of the CDR3: TGCGCCAGCAGCTTGGCCGGGGGCAATGCCTACGAGCAGTACGTC.

This clone was seen once. The chain couples TRBV7-9 to TRBJ2-7, with a weak D call TRBD2 (5 bases). The germline V gene encodes CDR1 SEHNR and CDR2 FQNEAQ (reference sequence). This CDR3 region has 14 residues. The V and J ends lost 5 bases and 4 bases respectively, with 15 bases between them. CDR3 amino acids: CASSVPGINYEQYV. CDR3 DNA: TGTGCCAGCAGCGTACCGGGGATTAATTACGAGCAGTACGTC.

The rearrangement links TRBV4-3 to TRBJ2-1; 11 bases are shared with TRBD2. CDR1 is LGHNA and CDR2 is YSLEER in the germline V gene. V lost 3 bases, J lost 4 bases, and 2 bases stayed unmatched. The CDR3 spans 15 residues. The CDR3 protein is CASSHSSGGYNEQFF. DNA for the CDR3: TGCGCCAGCAGCCATTCTAGCGGGGGGTACAATGAGCAGTTCTTC.